Sequencing of this T cell receptor (beta chain) was carried out in a study of identical twins. Findings of the study overall: Cross-sectional statistical analysis, not tracking of the same donors, underpinned the conclusions.

Per germline, CDR1 KGHDR and CDR2 SFDVKD. V gave up 5 bases and J gave up 1 base; unmatched junction bases: 7. This CDR3 is 17 amino acids long. With regard to this clonotype: What it binds is unknown.

Using its own MiXCR run on the 5' RACE reads, TCRdb lists one record per CDR3 protein. The sample comprises about 240,000 distinct CDR3 sequences, approximately 6.8% of which are singletons, and 5.4% rests with the top ten. The sample was also reused in another study, on yellow fever vaccine responses in identical twins.

The rearrangement uses TRBV24-1 and TRBJ1-3; 10 bases agree with TRBD1. This TCR was sampled from a woman younger than 30 in good health. The sample comprised CD8+ T cells sorted from blood. The CDR3 loop is CATSGLRQGASGNTIYF. As DNA, the CDR3 is TGTGCCACCAGTGGTCTTCGACAGGGGGCTTCTGGAAACACCATATATTTT.